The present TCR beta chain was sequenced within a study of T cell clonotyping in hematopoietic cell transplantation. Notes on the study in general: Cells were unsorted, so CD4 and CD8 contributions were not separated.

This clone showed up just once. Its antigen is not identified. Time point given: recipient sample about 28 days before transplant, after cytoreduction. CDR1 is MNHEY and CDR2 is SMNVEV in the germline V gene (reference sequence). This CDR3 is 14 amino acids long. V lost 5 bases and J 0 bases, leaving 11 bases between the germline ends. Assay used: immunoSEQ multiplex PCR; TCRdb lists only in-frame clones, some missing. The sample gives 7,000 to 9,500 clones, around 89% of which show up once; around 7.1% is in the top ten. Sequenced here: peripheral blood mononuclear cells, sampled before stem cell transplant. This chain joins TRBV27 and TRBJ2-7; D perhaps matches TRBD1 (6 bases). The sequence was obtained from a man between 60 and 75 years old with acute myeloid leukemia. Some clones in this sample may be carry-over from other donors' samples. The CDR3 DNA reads TGTGCCAGCAGTCTCCGGACAGACTCCTACGAGCAGTACTTC. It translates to CASSLRTDSYEQYF.